This T cell receptor beta chain was identified in a study of blood T cell repertoires in COVID-19 (dated by TCRdb to 2019 to 2021). Broadly, across the study: Samples covering the acute and convalescent phases of COVID-19 were provided by collaborators in the United States, Italy and Spain. The prospective study material was composed of cDNA or gDNA derived from T cells, B-cell-depleted T cells, or PBMCs. Sample metadata almost always included a de-identified subject ID, COVID-19 status, age in years and sex. The samples were drawn from the first 160 participants of the ongoing ImmuneRACE study and from 1,200 or so subjects provided by 6 global collaborators. Subjects who had been exposed to COVID-19, were actively infected with it, or had recovered from it provided the deeply sampled blood TCRbeta repertoires that made up the dataset. The repertoires were released in a freely available public database meant as a resource for research on the immune response to SARS-CoV-2. Where available, HLA class I and class II types were taken from metadata supplied by the sample provider and were not determined by assay-based typing. The paper as a whole reports these results and caveats: How much clinical and demographic metadata was included differed by source and by participant, and the metadata was provided uncurated.

Comments on this clone: The clone's antigen remains unknown. Per-base quality was not reported, and no clone a single base away is much larger than it.

TCRbeta CDR3 regions were amplified from genomic DNA by means of the immunoSEQ Assay, a bias-controlled multiplex PCR. The authors processed their data as follows. The number of nucleated cells in each sample was estimated from the amplification of reference gene primers within the assay. To quantify the absolute abundance of each unique TCRbeta CDR3 rearrangement, sequence reads were collapsed and filtered. Productive Simpson clonality was computed per sample as the square root of Simpson's diversity index over productive rearrangements. The table comes from immuneACCESS by way of TCRdb, which keeps in-frame sequences with V and J called. Part of the clones is missing from these tables; in studies checked, under half for an unresolved V gene and the rest for unknown reasons. V and J calls and clone size come straight from that table; D and trimming were deduced from the DNA. The sample table holds 300,000 to 350,000 clones, of which 75% to 90% were seen once. The top ten constitute under 6% of the sample.

Enrolling through a virtual design, the prospective study's participants ranged in age from roughly 18 to 89 years and lived across 24 United States geographic areas. To assign participants to cohorts, the prospective study relied on clinical history that participants themselves reported in a screening survey and a study questionnaire. Recovered participants in ImmuneRACE Cohort 3 were defined as having two consecutive negative NP/OP PCR tests, clearance from a healthcare professional, or resolution of symptoms. In the prospective study, whole blood, serum and a nasopharyngeal or oropharyngeal swab were collected from each participant by mobile phlebotomists. Over a 2-month period, participants in the prospective study had the option of providing additional blood draws and questionnaires. Before DNA extraction, blood samples from the prospective study were shipped at room temperature or frozen.

V was cut back by 5 bases and J by 0 bases, leaving a gap of 14 bases between them. The CDR3 contains 17 residues, cysteine and phenylalanine counted. The retained sequence is limited to the CDR3, 51 bases, with the frame set at the first base. Looking up the germline V gene (reference sequence) yields CDR1 LNHNV and CDR2 YYDKDF. The clonotype was recovered from a man younger than 45 who had recovered from COVID-19. What was sequenced was PBMCs or T cells enriched from blood (not recorded which). This sequence uses TRBV15 and TRBJ1-6, and perhaps TRBD1 as D gene, on 5 matching bases. The sequenced DNA is TGTGCCACCAGCTCACGGGCAGGGAACTCCTATAATTCACCCCTCCACTTT. This codes for CATSSRAGNSYNSPLHF.